The rows below give T cell receptor beta chains drawn from one sample of a study of blood T cell repertoires in COVID-19. Clones were read by immunoSEQ multiplex PCR, and TCRdb kept only the in-frame ones, dropping some. The sample holds roughly 200,000 clones, roughly 73% seen once. The sequenced sample consisted of peripheral blood. The receptor source for this set is a woman aged 80 or over with active or convalescent COVID-19. Both conserved end residues are part of each CDR3. A D gene is named only where the DNA matches it firmly. The listing skips clone size in some rows; elsewhere it reads once, few, many or a size class.

j_gene | v_gene | abundance | d_gene | CDR3aa | CDR3nt
TRBJ2-7 | TRBV7-9 | few | TRBD2 | CASSTPQTSGWEQYF | TGTGCCAGCAGTACTCCCCAGACTAGCGGATGGGAGCAGTACTTC
TRBJ1-2 | TRBV12-3/TRBV12-4 | . | . | CASSLGTPGYTF | TGTGCCAGCAGTTTGGGGACTCCCGGCTACACCTTC
TRBJ1-5 | TRBV12-3/TRBV12-4 | once | . | CASSRGNQPQHF | TGTGCCAGCAGTAGGGGTAATCAGCCCCAGCATTTT
TRBJ2-1 | TRBV5-4 | . | . | CASSSVGGSYNEQFF | TGTGCCAGCAGCTCGGTGGGGGGCTCCTACAATGAGCAGTTCTTC
TRBJ2-1 | TRBV29-1 | . | TRBD1 | CSVGGQGVGNEQFF | TGCAGCGTTGGGGGACAGGGGGTTGGGAATGAGCAGTTCTTC
TRBJ1-3 | TRBV9 | . | TRBD1 | CASGQGVGGNTIYF | TGTGCCAGCGGACAGGGGGTAGGAGGAAACACCATATATTTT
TRBJ2-7 | TRBV20-1 | few | TRBD1 | CSASTGREQYF | TGCAGTGCATCGACAGGGCGCGAGCAGTACTTC
TRBJ1-1 | TRBV7-2 | once | . | CASSLVIRGRAFF | TGTGCCAGCAGCTTAGTAATCAGGGGCCGGGCTTTCTTT
TRBJ2-5 | TRBV5-4 | . | . | CASSSTTGPAETQYF | TGTGCCAGCAGCTCAACAACAGGGCCGGCAGAGACCCAGTACTTC
TRBJ1-2 | TRBV19 | . | TRBD1 | CASSIPYWTGAYGYTF | TGTGCCAGTAGTATTCCCTATTGGACAGGGGCCTATGGCTACACCTTC
TRBJ2-7 | TRBV7-9 | . | . | CASSLKGATEQYF | TGTGCCAGCAGCTTAAAAGGAGCTACGGAGCAGTACTTC
TRBJ2-3 | TRBV5-6 | . | TRBD1 | CASSLTGQGPDTQYF | TGTGCCAGCAGCTTAACGGGACAGGGACCAGATACGCAGTATTTT
TRBJ1-4 | TRBV6-5 | . | . | CASTSLGATNEKLFF | TGTGCCAGCACATCCCTCGGGGCAACTAATGAAAAACTGTTTTTT
TRBJ2-7 | TRBV5-4 | . | TRBD2 | CASSLGGPGTNLYEQYF | TGTGCCAGCAGCCTTGGTGGACCCGGGACTAACCTCTACGAGCAGTACTTC
TRBJ1-1 | TRBV5-1 | . | TRBD1 | CASSLRTGSDTEAFF | TGCGCCAGCAGCTTGAGGACAGGGAGTGACACTGAAGCTTTCTTT
TRBJ2-3 | TRBV6-4 | . | . | CASSRRVTDTQYF | TGTGCCAGTAGCCGCAGAGTCACAGATACGCAGTATTTT
TRBJ1-6 | TRBV6-6 | . | . | CASTYGQLNSPLHF | TGTGCCAGCACCTACGGACAGCTTAATTCACCCCTCCACTTT
TRBJ1-5 | TRBV10-3 | . | TRBD1 | CAISERQGGQPQHF | TGTGCCATCAGTGAGAGACAGGGTGGGCAGCCCCAGCATTTT
TRBJ2-3 | TRBV5-4 | . | . | CASSPVERTDTQYF | TGTGCCAGCAGCCCCGTTGAGCGCACAGATACGCAGTATTTT
TRBJ1-6 | TRBV2 | few | . | CASRPTGQGSPLHF | TGTGCCAGCAGGCCAACGGGACAAGGATCACCCCTCCACTTT
TRBJ2-7 | TRBV18 | . | . | CASSKEGYYEQYF | TGTGCCAGCTCTAAAGAGGGTTACTACGAGCAGTACTTC
TRBJ2-2 | TRBV5-1 | . | TRBD1 | CASSLGQGARTGELFF | TGCGCCAGCAGCTTGGGACAGGGGGCACGCACCGGGGAGCTGTTTTTT
TRBJ1-5 | TRBV30 | . | TRBD1 | CAWSGDRVAQPQHF | TGTGCCTGGAGTGGGGACAGGGTCGCTCAGCCCCAGCATTTT
TRBJ2-3 | TRBV19 | . | . | CASSMGPLPLGDTQYF | TGTGCCAGTAGTATGGGGCCCCTACCATTAGGAGATACGCAGTATTTT
TRBJ2-6 | TRBV2 | . | . | CASSVVYGANVLTF | TGTGCCAGCAGTGTAGTCTACGGGGCCAACGTCCTGACTTTC
TRBJ2-2 | TRBV15 | . | . | CATSREADTGELFF | TGTGCCACCAGCAGAGAAGCGGACACCGGGGAGCTGTTTTTT
TRBJ2-2 | TRBV9 | . | TRBD1 | CASSPIGQGREELFF | TGTGCCAGCAGCCCAATCGGACAGGGCCGCGAGGAGCTGTTTTTT
TRBJ2-7 | TRBV4-3 | few | . | CASSRGTASSYEQYF | TGCGCCAGCAGCCGCGGGACAGCCAGCTCCTACGAGCAGTACTTC
TRBJ2-7 | TRBV9 | . | TRBD1 | CASSEGQQSYEQYF | TGTGCCAGCAGCGAGGGACAGCAGTCCTACGAGCAGTACTTC
TRBJ1-5 | TRBV28 | . | TRBD1 | CASSSRDRGLAGSNQPQHF | TGTGCCAGCAGTTCTAGGGACAGGGGGCTGGCGGGGAGCAATCAGCCCCAGCATTTT
TRBJ2-5 | TRBV19 | . | . | CASSGGRPGTQYF | TGTGCCAGTAGTGGAGGACGGCCCGGGACCCAGTACTTC
TRBJ2-5 | TRBV5-1 | . | . | CASSIQGTETQYF | TGCGCCAGTTCTATACAGGGTACCGAGACCCAGTACTTC
TRBJ1-5 | TRBV4-1 | few | . | CASSLVFLGGSQPQHF | TGCGCCAGCAGCCTGGTCTTCCTAGGGGGTTCCCAGCCCCAGCATTTT
TRBJ2-2 | TRBV5-6 | . | TRBD1 | CASNSIGGGNTGELFF | TGTGCCAGCAACTCAATAGGGGGCGGAAACACCGGGGAGCTGTTTTTT
TRBJ1-4 | TRBV9 | once | . | CASSPRPISGGPSLNEKLFF | TGTGCCAGCAGCCCAAGACCCATTAGTGGGGGCCCCTCTCTTAATGAAAAACTGTTTTTT